A selection of T cell receptor beta chains follows, all from one sample in a study of blood T cell repertoires in COVID-19. The method was immunoSEQ multiplex PCR; TCRdb's version includes in-frame clones alone and lacks a portion of them. The sample holds more than 400,000 clones; approximately 83% are singletons and the top ten take approximately 3.4%. The sample consisted of peripheral blood. The origin of the receptors is a human donor in a cohort sampled during active COVID-19. CDR3s include the opening cysteine and the closing phenylalanine or tryptophan. A D gene is named only where the DNA matches it firmly. Expanded clones are given a class, and other clones once, few, many or no size at all.

clone_size	j_call	v_call	d_call	cdr3_aa	cdr3_nt
once	TRBJ1-2	TRBV7-2	TRBD1	CASSLVTGDYGYTF	TGTGCCAGCAGCTTAGTTACAGGGGACTATGGCTACACCTTC
NA	TRBJ1-3	TRBV9	NA	CASSAYTGSGNTIYF	TGTGCCAGCAGCGCGTACACAGGCTCTGGAAACACCATATATTTT
few	TRBJ1-1	TRBV5-1	NA	CASSLEGGQNTEAFF	TGCGCCAGCAGCTTGGAGGGTGGACAGAACACTGAAGCTTTCTTT
NA	TRBJ1-3	TRBV4-3	NA	CASSPTHRVAIPGNTIYF	TGCGCCAGCAGCCCGACCCACAGGGTGGCCATCCCTGGAAACACCATATATTTT
NA	TRBJ2-7	TRBV6-5	NA	CASSRDSYYEQYF	TGTGCCAGCAGTCGGGACTCCTACTACGAGCAGTACTTC
NA	TRBJ1-6	TRBV12-3/TRBV12-4	NA	CASSSRVNSPLHF	TGTGCCAGCAGTTCCAGGGTTAATTCACCCCTCCACTTT
NA	TRBJ1-5	TRBV3-1/TRBV3-2	NA	CASSQANWPYSNQPQHF	TGTGCCAGCAGCCAAGCGAATTGGCCTTATAGCAATCAGCCCCAGCATTTT
NA	TRBJ1-5	TRBV28	NA	CASSLIPGQPQHF	TGTGCCAGCAGTTTAATTCCAGGTCAGCCCCAGCATTTT
NA	TRBJ1-2	TRBV6-5	TRBD1	CASSYSSRDRVYGYTF	TGTGCCAGCAGTTACTCGAGTCGGGACAGGGTTTATGGCTACACCTTC
NA	TRBJ2-7	TRBV3-1/TRBV3-2	TRBD1	CASSLLDRDEQYF	TGTGCCAGCAGCCTCCTGGACAGGGACGAGCAGTACTTC
NA	TRBJ2-1	TRBV7-3	TRBD1	CASRWDRGEYNEQFF	TGTGCCAGCAGATGGGACAGGGGGGAATACAATGAGCAGTTCTTC
NA	TRBJ2-2	TRBV7-3	TRBD2	CASSSRTSGDTGELFF	TGTGCCAGCAGCTCGAGGACGAGCGGGGACACCGGGGAGCTGTTTTTT
NA	TRBJ2-2	TRBV19	NA	CASSIIRDNTGELFF	TGTGCCAGTAGTATTATCAGGGATAACACCGGGGAGCTGTTTTTT
NA	TRBJ2-7	TRBV14	NA	CASSQERGRSYEQYF	TGTGCCAGCAGCCAAGAGAGAGGGCGAAGCTACGAGCAGTACTTC
NA	TRBJ1-1	TRBV29-1	TRBD1	CSIHRGTVKNTEAFF	TGCAGCATCCACAGAGGGACAGTGAAGAACACTGAAGCTTTCTTT
NA	TRBJ2-1	TRBV21-1	NA	CASSKVPTPHKREKFF	TGTGCCAGCAGCAAAGTCCCAACTCCCCATAAACGGGAGAAGTTCTTC
NA	TRBJ1-2	TRBV19	NA	CASRLTGDPAGYTF	TGTGCCAGTCGCTTAACAGGCGACCCTGCCGGCTACACCTTC
NA	TRBJ2-3	TRBV6-5	TRBD2	CASKRTSLSTDTQYF	TGTGCCAGCAAACGGACTAGTCTCAGCACAGATACGCAGTATTTT
NA	TRBJ1-1	TRBV6-6	NA	CASRDSQLMNTEAFF	TGTGCCAGCAGGGACAGTCAACTAATGAACACTGAAGCTTTCTTT
NA	TRBJ2-7	TRBV30	NA	CAWSSDRGYEQYF	TGTGCCTGGAGTTCCGACCGAGGATACGAGCAGTACTTC
NA	TRBJ1-1	TRBV3-1/TRBV3-2	TRBD1	CASRGQGSFGTEAFF	TGTGCCAGCAGGGGACAGGGGAGTTTCGGCACTGAAGCTTTCTTT
NA	TRBJ1-2	TRBV28	NA	CASTRSYYGYTF	TGTGCCAGCACGAGGTCCTACTATGGCTACACCTTC
NA	TRBJ1-2	TRBV5-1	TRBD1	CASSLAPDRGQSGGYTF	TGCGCCAGCAGCTTGGCCCCGGACAGGGGGCAGTCGGGTGGCTACACCTTC
NA	TRBJ1-5	TRBV30	TRBD1	CACSTGTSNQPQHF	TGTGCCTGTTCGACAGGGACAAGCAATCAGCCCCAGCATTTT
NA	TRBJ2-1	TRBV11-1	NA	CASSLVAVDEQFF	TGTGCCAGCAGCTTAGTGGCGGTCGATGAGCAGTTCTTC
NA	TRBJ1-2	TRBV12-3/TRBV12-4	NA	CASSRQTFYGYTF	TGTGCCAGCAGTCGACAGACCTTCTATGGCTACACCTTC
NA	TRBJ2-1	TRBV5-4	TRBD2	CASSSGLVRGEQFF	TGTGCCAGCAGCTCTGGACTAGTTAGGGGTGAGCAGTTCTTC
once	TRBJ2-2	TRBV19	TRBD2	CASLPGTSGRASGELFF	TGTGCCAGTCTTCCCGGGACTAGCGGGAGGGCTTCTGGGGAGCTGTTTTTT
NA	TRBJ1-2	TRBV5-1	NA	CASSSLRDKLANYGYTF	TGCGCCAGCAGCTCGCTTCGGGACAAACTAGCTAACTATGGCTACACCTTC
NA	TRBJ2-3	TRBV11-3	TRBD2	CASSLVSTSGRVVGDTQYF	TGTGCCAGCAGCTTAGTAAGCACTAGCGGGAGGGTAGTCGGAGATACGCAGTATTTT
NA	TRBJ2-1	TRBV19	TRBD2	CASSSPTSGVYNEQFF	TGTGCCAGTAGTTCACCCACTAGCGGAGTCTACAATGAGCAGTTCTTC
once	TRBJ2-1	TRBV30	TRBD2	CAWDSGLDYNEQFF	TGTGCCTGGGACTCGGGACTAGACTACAATGAGCAGTTCTTC
NA	TRBJ1-1	TRBV29-1	NA	CSVRITEAFF	TGCAGCGTGCGGATTACTGAAGCTTTCTTT
NA	TRBJ1-3	TRBV19	NA	CASSTDQGSGNTIYF	TGTGCCAGTAGTACCGACCAGGGGTCTGGAAACACCATATATTTT
NA	TRBJ1-1	TRBV3-1/TRBV3-2	NA	CASSQGRGAFF	TGTGCCAGCAGCCAAGGCCGGGGAGCTTTCTTT
NA	TRBJ1-1	TRBV19	NA	CASNTSRRTEAFF	TGTGCCAGTAATACGTCTAGGAGGACTGAAGCTTTCTTT
NA	TRBJ1-5	TRBV27	TRBD1	CASRPGGVNQPQHF	TGTGCCAGCAGACCAGGGGGCGTCAATCAGCCCCAGCATTTT
NA	TRBJ2-5	TRBV7-6	TRBD2	CASSLGPLAGGQETQYF	TGTGCCAGCAGCTTAGGCCCTCTAGCGGGGGGCCAAGAGACCCAGTACTTC
NA	TRBJ1-2	TRBV5-1	TRBD1	CASSLGQGDGYTF	TGCGCCAGCAGCTTGGGACAGGGCGATGGCTACACCTTC
NA	TRBJ2-6	TRBV3-1/TRBV3-2	NA	CASSQDNSGANVLTF	TGTGCCAGCAGCCAGGACAACTCTGGGGCCAACGTCCTGACTTTC
NA	TRBJ2-4	TRBV5-1	NA	CASSLSSGLAKNIQYF	TGCGCCAGCAGCTTGTCCAGCGGACTAGCCAAAAACATTCAGTACTTC
few	TRBJ1-1	TRBV7-8	NA	CASSQGRERLGTEAFF	TGTGCCAGCAGTCAAGGGAGAGAGAGACTGGGCACTGAAGCTTTCTTT
NA	TRBJ2-2	TRBV7-2	TRBD2	CASSLASSGIGSGELFF	TGTGCCAGCAGCTTAGCATCGAGCGGGATAGGGTCCGGGGAGCTGTTTTTT
once	TRBJ2-3	TRBV25-1	TRBD2	CASTERGSGDTQYF	TGTGCCAGCACCGAGCGCGGGAGTGGGGATACGCAGTATTTT
NA	TRBJ2-3	TRBV28	NA	CASSLSLDTQYF	TGTGCCAGCAGTTTAAGCCTGGATACGCAGTATTTT
NA	TRBJ2-1	TRBV18	TRBD2	CASSPPASGHNEQFF	TGTGCCAGCTCACCACCGGCTAGCGGACACAATGAGCAGTTCTTC
NA	TRBJ1-3	TRBV5-4	TRBD1	CASSFGTDGNTIYF	TGTGCCAGCAGCTTTGGGACAGACGGAAACACCATATATTTT
NA	TRBJ2-7	TRBV2	TRBD1	CASRRQGYEQYF	TGTGCCAGCAGGCGACAGGGGTACGAGCAGTACTTC
once	TRBJ1-6	TRBV7-2	NA	CASSYGGPTHSPLHF	TGTGCCAGCAGCTATGGTGGGCCCACCCATTCACCCCTCCACTTT
NA	TRBJ1-1	TRBV9	TRBD1	CASSTGVGGEAFF	TGTGCCAGCAGCACAGGGGTGGGGGGAGAAGCTTTCTTT
once	TRBJ2-1	TRBV6-5	NA	CASTPSYSGYNEQFF	TGTGCCAGCACTCCCTCGTATAGCGGCTACAATGAGCAGTTCTTC
NA	TRBJ1-4	TRBV28	NA	CASSLSAGRSEKLFF	TGTGCCAGCAGTTTATCAGCCGGTCGGAGTGAAAAACTGTTTTTT
NA	TRBJ2-5	TRBV6-4	TRBD2	CASSDSASGRLETQYF	TGTGCCAGCAGTGACTCCGCTAGCGGGAGGTTGGAGACCCAGTACTTC
NA	TRBJ1-5	TRBV14	NA	CASPGGASGNQPQHF	TGTGCCAGCCCTGGGGGGGCGAGCGGCAATCAGCCCCAGCATTTT
NA	TRBJ2-1	TRBV6-6	NA	CASSSPTGSSYNEQFF	TGTGCCAGCAGTTCCCCGACAGGAAGCTCCTACAATGAGCAGTTCTTC
NA	TRBJ1-4	TRBV3-1/TRBV3-2	NA	CASSQDFSGRGLLFF	TGTGCCAGCAGCCAAGATTTCAGCGGTCGTGGATTGTTGTTTTTT
NA	TRBJ2-7	TRBV11-3	NA	CASSLRGGTYEQYF	TGTGCCAGCAGCTTAAGGGGAGGTACCTACGAGCAGTACTTC
NA	TRBJ2-7	TRBV5-8	TRBD2	CASSYPGLAGAYEQYF	TGTGCCAGCAGCTACCCCGGACTAGCGGGGGCATACGAGCAGTACTTC
NA	TRBJ2-3	TRBV9	NA	CASSVALPPTDTQYF	TGTGCCAGCAGCGTAGCACTACCTCCCACAGATACGCAGTATTTT
NA	TRBJ2-2	TRBV4-3	NA	CASSQAGEIGELFF	TGCGCCAGCAGCCAAGCAGGGGAGATCGGGGAGCTGTTTTTT